This T cell receptor beta chain stems from a study of T cell changes during pregnancy in multiple sclerosis. V lost 3 bases and J lost 3, with 9 bases in between. Germline V gene lookup returns CDR1 WSHSY and CDR2 SAAADI. The CDR3 runs to 13 residues. Data came from immunoSEQ multiplex PCR; TCRdb stores just in-frame clones and leaves some out. The sample consists of tens of thousands of clones, 92% of them appearing once. The sequenced sample was peripheral blood, obtained after pregnancy. The sequence came from a female donor with multiple sclerosis, enrolled in a pregnancy study. The chain is built from TRBV10-2 and TRBJ2-7; D is perhaps TRBD2 (5 bases). This CDR3 reads CASSDGRGYEQYF. The CDR3 region has the DNA TGCGCCAGCAGTGACGGCCGGGGCTACGAGCAGTACTTC.